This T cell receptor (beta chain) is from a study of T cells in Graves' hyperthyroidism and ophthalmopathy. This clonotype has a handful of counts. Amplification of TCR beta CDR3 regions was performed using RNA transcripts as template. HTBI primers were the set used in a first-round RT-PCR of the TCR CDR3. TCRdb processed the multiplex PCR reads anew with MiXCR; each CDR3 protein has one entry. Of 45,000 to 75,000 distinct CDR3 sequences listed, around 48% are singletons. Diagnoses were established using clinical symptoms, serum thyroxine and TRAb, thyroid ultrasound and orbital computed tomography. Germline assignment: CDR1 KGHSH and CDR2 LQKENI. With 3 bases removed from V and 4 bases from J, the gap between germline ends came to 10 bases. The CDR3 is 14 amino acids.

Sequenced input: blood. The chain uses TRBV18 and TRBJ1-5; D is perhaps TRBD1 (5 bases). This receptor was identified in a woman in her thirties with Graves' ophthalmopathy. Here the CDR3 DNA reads TGTGCCAGCTCACCCCGGCGGGGGAATCAGCCCCAGCATTTT. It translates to CASSPRRGNQPQHF.